This T cell receptor beta chain emerged from a study of OX40 agonist ivuxolimab in advanced cancers. In the study overall: Participants could have had prior anti-PD-1, anti-PD-L1 or anti-CTLA-4 therapy, and roughly 39% had some. General study points: The antigens recognized by the expanded peripheral T cells, that is their antigen specificity, were not determined. Clonal expansion by week 6 occurred in CD4+ and CD8+ blood T cells (at 0.1 to 3.0 mg/kg).

Here immunoSEQ multiplex PCR was the method, and the copy in TCRdb shows in-frame clones only, minus some. Altogether tens of thousands of clones are present, over 75% being singletons, with the ten largest covering about 4%. Sampling times: baseline, cycle 4 day 1, cycle 7 day 1. Comments on this clone: Its antigen is still unknown.

The specimen comprised CD4+ or CD8+ T cells sorted from blood, sampled in a trial of the OX40 agonist ivuxolimab. The receptor was derived from an adult with an advanced solid tumor such as melanoma, head and neck, liver or kidney cancer.

The CDR3 is CASLFGGASPYNEQFF. CDR3 sequence (DNA): TGTGCCAGCCTCTTTGGGGGCGCGAGCCCCTACAATGAGCAGTTCTTC. The chain carries TRBV7-8 and TRBJ2-1, with a possible D match to TRBD1 (6 bases). V was pared by 8 bases and J by 2 bases, with 19 bases between. Germline lookup yields CDR1 SGHVS and CDR2 FQNEAQ. This CDR3 has 16 residues.